A single sample gave rise to the 2 T cell receptor beta chains below, sequenced in a study of blood T cell repertoires in COVID-19. Some clones are missing from TCRdb's copy, which holds only in-frame ones; the method was immunoSEQ multiplex PCR. This table holds some 36,000 clones, approximately 90% found once. The material sequenced was peripheral blood. Receptor source: a man in his sixties with active or convalescent COVID-19.

The chain carries TRBV3-1 (or the pseudogene TRBV3-2) and TRBJ2-3, with no clear D. V lost 3 bases and J lost 1, with 8 bases in between. The CDR3 is 14 amino acids. Germline V gives CDR1 LGHDT, CDR2 YNNKEL (reference sequence). CDR3 loop: CASSHESGTDTQYF. Here the CDR3 DNA reads TGTGCCAGCAGCCACGAGAGCGGCACAGATACGCAGTATTTT.

This sequence joins TRBV6-2 or TRBV6-3 and TRBJ1-5; D perhaps matches TRBD1 (5 bases). The CDR3 covers 15 residues. V was pared by 1 base and J by 5 bases, with 12 bases between. CDR1 is MNHEY and CDR2 is SVGEGT in the germline V gene. DNA for the CDR3: TGTGCCAGCAGTTACTACGGGGCGGGGGATCAGCCCCAGCATTTT. Translation gives CASSYYGAGDQPQHF.